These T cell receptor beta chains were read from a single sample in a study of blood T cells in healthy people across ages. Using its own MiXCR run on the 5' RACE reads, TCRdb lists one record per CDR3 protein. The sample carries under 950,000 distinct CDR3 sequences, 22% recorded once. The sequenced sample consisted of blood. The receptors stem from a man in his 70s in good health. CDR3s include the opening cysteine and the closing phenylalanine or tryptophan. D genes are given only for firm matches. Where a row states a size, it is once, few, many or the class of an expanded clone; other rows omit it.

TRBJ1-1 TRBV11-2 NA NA TGTGCCAGCAGCTTAGGAGGCAGGCTACCCATGAACACTGAAGCTTTCTTT CASSLGGRLPMNTEAFF
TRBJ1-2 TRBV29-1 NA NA TGCAGCGTTGTAGGAGGGGATAGCTATGGCTACACCTTC CSVVGGDSYGYTF
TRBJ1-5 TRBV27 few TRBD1 TGTGCCAGCAGTCCGACAGGGTCTGTTCAGCCCCAGCATTTT CASSPTGSVQPQHF
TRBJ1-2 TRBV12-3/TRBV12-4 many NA TGCGCCAGCAGCGGCGGGGGCTATGGCTACACCTTC CASSGGGYGYTF
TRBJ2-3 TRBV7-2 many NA TGTGCCAGCAGCTTAAGGGGGGGCGCTAGCACAGATACGCAGTATTTT CASSLRGGASTDTQYF
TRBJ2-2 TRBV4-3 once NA TGCGCCAGCAGCCAAGGCCTAGCAAACGGGGAGCTGTTTTTT CASSQGLANGELFF
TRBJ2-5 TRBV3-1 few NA TGTGCCAGCAGCCAAGTGGCAGGACAAGAGACCCAGTACTTC CASSQVAGQETQYF
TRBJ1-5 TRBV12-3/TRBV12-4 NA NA TGTGCCAGCAGTTTGGTGTTCAATCAGCCCCAGCATTTT CASSLVFNQPQHF
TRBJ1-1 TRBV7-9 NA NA TGTGCCAGCAGCTTAGAAGACCTTTCGAGCACTGAAGCTTTCTTT CASSLEDLSSTEAFF
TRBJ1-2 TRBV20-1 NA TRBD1 TGCAGTGCCCCAAGTGGGACAGTCAACTATGGCTACACCTTC CSAPSGTVNYGYTF
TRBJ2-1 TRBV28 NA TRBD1 TGTGCCAGCAGTGACAGGGACTCCTACAATGAGCAGTTCTTC CASSDRDSYNEQFF
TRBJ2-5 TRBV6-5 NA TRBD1 TGTGCCAGCAGTTCGGACAGGGGCAACCAAGAGACCCAGTACTTC CASSSDRGNQETQYF
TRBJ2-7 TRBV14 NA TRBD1 TGTGCCAGCAGAGATTCCGGGACAGGGGGTTACGAGCAGTACTTC CASRDSGTGGYEQYF
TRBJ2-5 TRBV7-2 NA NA TGTGCCAGCAGCTTCGCAAGCGGGCAGCAAGAGACCCAGTACTTC CASSFASGQQETQYF
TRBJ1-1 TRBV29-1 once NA TGCAGCGTTGAAGAGGTCCCGAACACTGAAGCTTTCTTT CSVEEVPNTEAFF
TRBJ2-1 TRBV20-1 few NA TGCAGTGCTAGCGACCGGGATTGGGTGCAGTTCTTC CSASDRDWVQFF
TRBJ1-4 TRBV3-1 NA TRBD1 TGTGCCAGCAGCCAGGGACAGGGGGTGGGGAAACTGTTTTTT CASSQGQGVGKLFF
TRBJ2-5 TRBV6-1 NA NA TGTGCCAGCCTCTGGTGGCAGGGGAACCAAGAGACCCAGTACTTC CASLWWQGNQETQYF
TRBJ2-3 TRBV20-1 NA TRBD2 TGCAGTGCTCAGACTAGCGGGAGGGCCACGGTCACAGATACGCAGTATTTT CSAQTSGRATVTDTQYF
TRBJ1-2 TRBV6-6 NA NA TGTGCCAGTAGGACGGTCTCTGGCTACACCTTC CASRTVSGYTF
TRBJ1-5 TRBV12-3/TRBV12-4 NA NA TGTGCCAGCAGGCAAGGGACGGACCCGGGTCGGCCCCAGCATTTT CASRQGTDPGRPQHF
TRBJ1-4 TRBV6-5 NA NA TGTGCCAGCAGCCGGGGAGGATGGAATGAAAAACTGTTTTTT CASSRGGWNEKLFF
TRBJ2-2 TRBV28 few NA TGTGCCAGCGAGACGGAGGTTGGGGAGCTGTTTTTT CASETEVGELFF
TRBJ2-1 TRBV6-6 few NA TGTGCCAGCAGTTACACCGACGTGAGCTCCTACAATGAGCAGTTCTTC CASSYTDVSSYNEQFF
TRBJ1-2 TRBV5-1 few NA TGCGCCAGCAGCCCCGGGACAAACAATGGCTACACCTTC CASSPGTNNGYTF
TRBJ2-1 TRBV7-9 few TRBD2 TGTGCCAGCAGCCTGGGACTAGCGGAAAATGAGCAGTTCTTC CASSLGLAENEQFF
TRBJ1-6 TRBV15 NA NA TGTGCCAGCCGGGATGATTATAATTCACCCCTCCACTTT CASRDDYNSPLHF
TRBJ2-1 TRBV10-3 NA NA TGTGCCATCACGGACCCAGCGAGGGTTTCCTACAATGAGCAGTTCTTC CAITDPARVSYNEQFF
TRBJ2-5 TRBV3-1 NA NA TGTGCCAGCAGCCAGGGAAGGGCTCAAGAGACCCAGTGCTTC CASSQGRAQETQCF
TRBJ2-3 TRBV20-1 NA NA TGCAGTGCTAGAGGGGACACTAGGCGTACGCAGTATTTT CSARGDTRRTQYF
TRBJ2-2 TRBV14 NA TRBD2 TGTGCCAGCAGCCAGCGAAGGCCGGGACTAGCGGGAGGGCGGACCGGGGAGCTGTTTTTT CASSQRRPGLAGGRTGELFF
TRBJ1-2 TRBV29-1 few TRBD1 TGCAGCGTTAACGACAGGGGGGACTATGGCTACACCTTC CSVNDRGDYGYTF
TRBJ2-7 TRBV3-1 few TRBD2 TGTGCCAGCAGCCAAGTACTAGCGGTAACCTACGAGCAGTACTTC CASSQVLAVTYEQYF
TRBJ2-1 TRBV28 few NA TGTGCCAGCAGTACTATCGTGAGCACAGCGGGCTTACATCAGTTCTTC CASSTIVSTAGLHQFF
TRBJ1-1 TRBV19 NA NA TGTGCCAGTAAATGGCAGACTGAAGCTTTCTTT CASKWQTEAFF
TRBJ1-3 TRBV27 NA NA TGTGCCAGCGGCTCGGTCTCTGGAAACACCATATATTTT CASGSVSGNTIYF